The 4 T cell receptor beta chains below all came from one sample that was sequenced in a study of blood T cell repertoires in COVID-19. Clones were sequenced by immunoSEQ multiplex PCR, and TCRdb holds only the in-frame ones, with some missing. This sample has 300,000 to 450,000 clones, with about 88% found just once. The sequenced material came from PBMCs or T cells enriched from blood (not recorded which). All receptors come from a woman between 18 and 29 years old who had recovered from COVID-19.

This rearrangement joins TRBV2 to TRBJ2-3; D is unresolved. V lost 4 bases to trimming and J lost 4 bases, with 9 bases between them. Germline V gives CDR1 SNHLY, CDR2 FYNNEI. This CDR3 has 13 amino acids. CDR3 in amino acids: CASSVFLSDTQYF. DNA of the CDR3: TGTGCCAGCAGTGTGTTTCTCTCAGATACGCAGTATTTT.

This clone has a single count. V usage is TRBV27 and J usage is TRBJ1-2, with 7 positions matching TRBD1. The V and J ends lost 3 bases and 5 bases, in that order; junction bases with no gene match: 12. This CDR3 is 16 amino acids long. CDR1 is MNHEY, CDR2 SMNVEV, per germline (reference sequence). The CDR3 is CASSFSYTDRAYGYTF. The CDR3 DNA reads as TGTGCCAGCAGTTTTTCATACACAGACAGGGCGTATGGCTACACCTTC.

V gene TRBV9 combines with J gene TRBJ2-3; tentative D call: TRBD1 (5 bases). V was trimmed by 0 bases and J by 3 bases, leaving 8 bases between them. Germline CDR1 and CDR2: SGDLS and YYNGEE. CDR3 length: 14 amino acids. The DNA of the CDR3 is TGTGCCAGCAGCGTAGGACAGCCGACAGATACGCAGTATTTT. Protein sequence: CASSVGQPTDTQYF.

The chain employs TRBV19 and TRBJ2-5; D possibly corresponds to TRBD2 (6 bases). The CDR3 runs to 13 residues. In germline, CDR1 is LNHDA, CDR2 SQIVND (reference sequence). The V end lost 3 bases, the J end lost 9 bases, and 14 bases lay between the germline ends. CDR3 loop: CASSIWGVAAQYF. The CDR3 region has the DNA TGTGCCAGTAGTATCTGGGGGGTAGCGGCCCAGTACTTC.